These T cell receptor beta chains were read from a single sample in a study of T cell repertoires in cytomegalovirus infection. No antigen has been assigned to these receptors. TCRdb analysed the reads with MiXCR anew, one entry per CDR3 protein. The sample consists of more than 35,000 distinct CDR3 sequences, 52% of them appearing once. The source material was CD8+ T cells from cultured PBMCs, sampled from culture after CMV antigen stimulation. Every receptor here comes from a human donor in good health (CMV status not recorded). Some clones in this sample may be carry-over from other donors' samples. Both conserved end residues are part of each CDR3.

j_gene	v_gene	CDR3aa
TRBJ2-5	TRBV29-1	CSVDTTGRETQYF
TRBJ2-3	TRBV7-2	CASSSASVLRDTDTQYF
TRBJ2-3	TRBV7-3	CASSPFGGGADTQYF
TRBJ1-4	TRBV19	CSSSGSGVANEKLFF
TRBJ2-7	TRBV4-1	CASSQEYSAGATYEQYF
TRBJ2-7	TRBV6-6	CAIRLGNEQYF
TRBJ2-7	TRBV19	CASSSFPVRVAYEQYF
TRBJ1-6	TRBV5-5	CASSSGRGSYNSPLHF
TRBJ2-6	TRBV6-1	CASGEGRVSGANVLTF
TRBJ2-7	TRBV7-6	CASSLIDNSYEQYF
TRBJ2-7	TRBV2	CASSEGLAGAYEQYF
TRBJ2-7	TRBV7-8	CASSLGTPEQYF
TRBJ2-1	TRBV11-2	CASSTDRVLAGLAIWKQFF
TRBJ2-7	TRBV7-3	CASSISGGAQEQYF
TRBJ2-3	TRBV7-2	CASSSSTSHSTDTQYF
TRBJ2-7	TRBV11-2	CASSSPGRKSYEQYF
TRBJ2-1	TRBV6-2/TRBV6-3	CASSKGQGRDEQFF
TRBJ2-7	TRBV7-9	CASSFTAGGDYEQYF
TRBJ2-3	TRBV15	CATSRRYPTDTQYF
TRBJ1-6	TRBV4-1	CASSQGDTGDFYNSPLHF
TRBJ2-7	TRBV4-1	CASSQALTGYEQYF
TRBJ2-4	TRBV29-1	CSVEGVEDLAKNIQYF
TRBJ2-3	TRBV7-3	CASSLAGVGTDTQYF
TRBJ2-3	TRBV11-1	CASSSKRDRRTDTQYF
TRBJ2-7	TRBV7-8	CASSHRDRPYEQYF
TRBJ2-1	TRBV28	CASSFPRVLAGAGDEQFF
TRBJ1-5	TRBV4-1	CASSQDSLGYQPQHF
TRBJ2-5	TRBV6-5	CASSYPTRNGGIAGEETQYF
TRBJ2-3	TRBV7-6	CASSLAGPTDTQYF